The entry below gives a single TCR beta chain sequence along with its context. The table lists this clone with a few counts. There is no known antigen for this receptor. The input lacks base qualities; no much larger clone sits a single base away. This specimen's time point label, per the study, means: pretreatment peripheral blood. The cohort comprised 25 to 35 patients with locally advanced or metastatic urothelial carcinoma treated at Memorial Sloan Kettering on a trial protocol. Peripheral blood mononuclear cells were collected from each patient pretreatment and during treatment, giving between 1 and 8 total time points per patient. The Qiagen DNeasy Blood extraction kit was used to purify genomic DNA from total PBMCs and tumor samples. PBMCs were collected pretreatment and during treatment, and were isolated and stored as previously described. This sample is drawn from a study of PD-L1 blockade in urothelial cancer (dated by TCRdb to 2016 to 2017). Regarding the research as a whole: All patients started therapy around 2014 and received atezolizumab 1,200 mg intravenously every 3 weeks. Approximately 29 patients had pretreatment blood TCR-seq, around 24 had at least one posttreatment blood collection, and around 24 had tumor TCR-seq. Patients had an ECOG performance status of 0 or 1 and had received between 0 and 3 prior chemotherapy regimens. Durable clinical benefit was defined as a progression-free survival longer than 6 months, and TCR features were additionally tested against progression-free survival and overall survival. In the same patients, pretreatment tumors underwent whole exome sequencing and RNA sequencing in addition to TCR sequencing. An exploratory multi-omic analysis was conducted of the somatic, immune and clinical correlates of response to PD-L1 blockade with atezolizumab in urothelial cancer. A median of about 150,000 T cells and 83,000 or so unique TCRs was obtained from blood samples, and a median clonality of roughly 0.08 was observed. TCR sequencing covered pretreatment tumor samples and matched, serially collected peripheral blood taken before and after atezolizumab treatment. Durable clinical benefit was achieved by nine patients and was not achieved by 20 patients. About 90% of the 29 patients were identified as males with urothelial cancer of bladder origin, and a prior smoking history was reported by 18 of 29 patients. Blood samples were analyzed at two time points: 3 weeks after treatment start (second dose) and 6 weeks after treatment start. Study-wide conclusions, independent of this receptor: Greater expansion of tumor-associated TCR clones in peripheral blood 3 weeks after the start of treatment was observed in patients with durable benefit (n of about 20, p = 0.022). Improved progression-free and overall survival was found to be associated with pretreatment peripheral blood TCR clonality below the median. Because of the small sample size (n ≈ 30) and the many exploratory analyses performed, the results are intended to be regarded as hypothesis-generating.

Synthetic TCR analog templates were spiked into each PCR to estimate absolute template abundance from read counts. The immunoSEQ assay used bias-controlled V and J gene primers to amplify TCRbeta CDR3 regions from genomic DNA. Sequencing of rearranged TCRbeta segments was done at approximately 20X coverage. The original methods were these. Sequencing errors were corrected by clustering and CDR3s were annotated against IMGT to assign V, D and J genes. Downstream analyses used only productive TCRbeta rearrangements and left out out-of-frame or stop-codon sequences. Clonality was calculated as one minus the Shannon entropy normalized by the log of the number of unique productive sequences. Clones differing between time points or between blood and tumor were identified by Fisher's exact test with Benjamini-Hochberg correction at adjusted p below 0.01. TCRdb holds this immuneACCESS table with in-frame rearrangements only. Some clones are missing; in checked studies, unresolved V genes explain under half, and the rest has no known cause. V and J calls plus clone size are reproduced from that table; the DNA served to infer D and trimming. This sample has 70,000 to 85,000 clones in its table, and roughly 88% of those were observed once. 3.5% to 5% of the sample is held by the ten biggest clonotypes.

The junction shows trimming of 2 bases on V and 8 bases on J, and the gene matches do not reach 7 bases of it. CDR1 and CDR2 are drawn from the germline V gene: MNHEY, SVGAGI. Counted from cysteine to phenylalanine, this CDR3 has 14 amino acids. The retained sequence is limited to the CDR3, 42 bases, with the frame set at the first base. The origin of this receptor is a man aged 65-85 years with urothelial cancer. The source was PBMCs, collected around atezolizumab (anti-PD-L1) treatment. The chain couples TRBV6-5 to TRBJ1-1; 8 bases in the junction line up with TRBD1. The sequenced DNA: TGTGCCAGCAGTTACGGACAGGGTCTGGGGGAAGCTTTCTTT. Protein translation: CASSYGQGLGEAFF.